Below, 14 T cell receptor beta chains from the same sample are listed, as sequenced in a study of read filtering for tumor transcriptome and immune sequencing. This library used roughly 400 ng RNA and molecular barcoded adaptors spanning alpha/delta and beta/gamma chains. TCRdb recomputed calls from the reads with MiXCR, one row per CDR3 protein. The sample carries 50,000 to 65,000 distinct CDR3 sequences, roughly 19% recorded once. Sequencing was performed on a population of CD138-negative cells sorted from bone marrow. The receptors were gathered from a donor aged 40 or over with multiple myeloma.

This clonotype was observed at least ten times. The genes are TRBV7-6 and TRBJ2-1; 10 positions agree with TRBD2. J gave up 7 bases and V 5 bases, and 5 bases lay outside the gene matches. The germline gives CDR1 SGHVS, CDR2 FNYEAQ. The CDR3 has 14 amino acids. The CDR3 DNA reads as TGTGCCAGCAGCGGGCGACTAGCGGGTAATGAGCAGTTCTTC. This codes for CASSGRLAGNEQFF.

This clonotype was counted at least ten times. The CDR3 nucleotides read TGCGCCAGCAGCTTACAGGTTAGCTCCTACAATGAGCAGTTCTTC. Its translation is CASSLQVSSYNEQFF. This rearrangement joins TRBV5-1 to TRBJ2-1, with D perhaps matching TRBD1 (5 bases). This CDR3 spans 15 amino acids. CDR1 is SGHRS and CDR2 is YFSETQ in the germline V gene. Between the trimmed V and J ends, which lost 2 bases and 0 bases, there was a span of 9 bases.

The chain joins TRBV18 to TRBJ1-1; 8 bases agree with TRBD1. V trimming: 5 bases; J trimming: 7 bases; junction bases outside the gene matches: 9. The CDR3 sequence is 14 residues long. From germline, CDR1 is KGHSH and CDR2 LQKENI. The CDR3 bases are TGTGCCAGCTCAACCACCCAGGGGGCAAATGAAGCTTTCTTT. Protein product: CASSTTQGANEAFF.

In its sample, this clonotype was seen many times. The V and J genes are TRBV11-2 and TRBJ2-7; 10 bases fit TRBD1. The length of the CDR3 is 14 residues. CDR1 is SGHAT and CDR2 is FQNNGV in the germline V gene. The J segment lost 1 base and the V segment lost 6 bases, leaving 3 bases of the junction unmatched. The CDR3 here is CASRGTGVSYEQYF. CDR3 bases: TGTGCCAGCAGGGGGACAGGGGTTTCCTACGAGCAGTACTTC.

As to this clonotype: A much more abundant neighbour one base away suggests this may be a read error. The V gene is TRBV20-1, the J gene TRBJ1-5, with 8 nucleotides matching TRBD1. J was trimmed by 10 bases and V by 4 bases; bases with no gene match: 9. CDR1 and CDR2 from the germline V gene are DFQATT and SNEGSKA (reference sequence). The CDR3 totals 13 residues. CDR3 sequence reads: CSATRGPGHPQHF. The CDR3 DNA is TGCAGTGCTACCAGGGGGCCGGGGCACCCCCAGCATTTT.

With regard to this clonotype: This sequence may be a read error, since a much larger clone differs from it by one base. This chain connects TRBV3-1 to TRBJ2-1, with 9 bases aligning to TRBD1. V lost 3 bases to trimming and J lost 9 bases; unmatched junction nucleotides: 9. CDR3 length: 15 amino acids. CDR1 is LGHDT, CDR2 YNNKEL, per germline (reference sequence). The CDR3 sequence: CASSHPDRGQGEQFF. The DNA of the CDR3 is TGTGCCAGCAGCCATCCGGACAGGGGTCAGGGTGAGCAGTTCTTC.

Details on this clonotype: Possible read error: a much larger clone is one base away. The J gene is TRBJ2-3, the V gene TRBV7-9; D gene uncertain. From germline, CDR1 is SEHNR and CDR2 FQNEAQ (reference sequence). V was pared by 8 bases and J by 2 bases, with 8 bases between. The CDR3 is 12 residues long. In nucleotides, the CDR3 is TGTGCCAGCGGCCCCATCACAGATACGCAGTATTTT. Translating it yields CASGPITDTQYF.

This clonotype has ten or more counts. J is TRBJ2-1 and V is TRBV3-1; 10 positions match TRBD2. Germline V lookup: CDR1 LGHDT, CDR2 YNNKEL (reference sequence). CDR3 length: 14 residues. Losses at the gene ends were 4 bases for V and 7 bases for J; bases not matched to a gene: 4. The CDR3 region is CASSRTSGGNEQFF. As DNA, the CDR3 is TGTGCCAGCAGCCGGACTAGCGGAGGTAATGAGCAGTTCTTC.

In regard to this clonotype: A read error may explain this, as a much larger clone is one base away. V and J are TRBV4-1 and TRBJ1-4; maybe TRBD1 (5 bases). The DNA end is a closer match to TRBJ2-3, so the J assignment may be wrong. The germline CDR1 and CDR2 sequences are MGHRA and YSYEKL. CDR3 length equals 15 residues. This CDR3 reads CASSGYFKQAGTQYF. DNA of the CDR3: TGCGCCAGCAGCGGATATTTCAAACAGGCAGGTACGCAGTATTTT.

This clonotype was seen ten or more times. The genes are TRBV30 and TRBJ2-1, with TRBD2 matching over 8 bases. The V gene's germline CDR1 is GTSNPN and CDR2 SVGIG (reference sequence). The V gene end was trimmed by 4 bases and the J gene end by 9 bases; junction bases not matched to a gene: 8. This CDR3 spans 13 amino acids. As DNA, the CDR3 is TGTGCCTGGACCCCTTACGGGGGGGGTGAGCAGTTCTTC. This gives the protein CAWTPYGGGEQFF.

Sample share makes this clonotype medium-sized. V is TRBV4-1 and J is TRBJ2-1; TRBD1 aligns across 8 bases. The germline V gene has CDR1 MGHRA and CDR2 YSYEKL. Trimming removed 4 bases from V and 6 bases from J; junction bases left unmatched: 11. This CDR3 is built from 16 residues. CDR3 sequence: CASSRNRDRSGNEQFF. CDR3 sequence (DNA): TGCGCCAGCAGCCGAAACCGGGACAGGTCAGGCAATGAGCAGTTCTTC.

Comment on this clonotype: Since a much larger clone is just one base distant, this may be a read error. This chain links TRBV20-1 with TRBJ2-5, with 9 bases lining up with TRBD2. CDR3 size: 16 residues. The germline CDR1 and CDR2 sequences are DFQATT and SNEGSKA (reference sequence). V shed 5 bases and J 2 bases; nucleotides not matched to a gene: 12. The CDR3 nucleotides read TGCAGTGCTCCCCTCGCGACTAGCGGAAGACAAGAGACCCAGTACTTC. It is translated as CSAPLATSGRQETQYF.

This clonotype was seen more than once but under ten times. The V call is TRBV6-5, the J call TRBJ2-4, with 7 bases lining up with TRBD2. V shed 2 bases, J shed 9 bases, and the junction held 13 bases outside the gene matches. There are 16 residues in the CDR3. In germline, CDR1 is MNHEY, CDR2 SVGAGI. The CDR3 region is CASSYESGRNPGIQYF. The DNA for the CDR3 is TGTGCCAGCAGTTACGAGTCCGGGAGGAACCCAGGCATTCAGTACTTC.

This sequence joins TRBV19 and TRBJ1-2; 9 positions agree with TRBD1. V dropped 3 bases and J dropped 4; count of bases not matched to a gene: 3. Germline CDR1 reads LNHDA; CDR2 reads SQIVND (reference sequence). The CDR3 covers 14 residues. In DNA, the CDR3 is TGTGCCAGTAGTATCGACAGGGGGATCTATGGCTACACCTTC. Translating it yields CASSIDRGIYGYTF.